This T cell receptor (beta chain) was identified during a study of CD8 T cells in Susac syndrome (dated by TCRdb to about 2019). At the level of the whole study: Whether CD8+ T cell activation and differentiation in Susac syndrome was antigen driven was tested using repertoire sequencing. Study-level results and caveats: The TCR sequencing and HLA analysis was acknowledged to have included a relatively small number of individuals.

Peripheral blood CD8+ and CD4+ T cells from healthy donors, Susac syndrome patients and multiple sclerosis patients were profiled using high-throughput TCR beta sequencing. Healthy donors were included as age- and sex-matched controls. Bulk CD8+ and CD4+ T cells were purified by magnetic negative isolation, whereas CD8+ TEMRA cells were enriched by FACS. Blood was collected in EDTA tubes and processed within 24 hours, with PBMCs isolated through density gradient centrifugation. PBMCs intended for TCR sequencing were cryopreserved in liquid nitrogen and were subsequently thawed in a 37 degrees C water bath. Purity of sorted or isolated CD4+, CD8+ and CD8+ TEMRA cells was at least 90%. This clonotype was counted between two and nine times. Its binding antigen is unknown. Base qualities were left out, and no much larger clone turns up one base away. RNA was extracted using the RNeasy kit, and about 0.45 to 1 microgram was reverse transcribed with random hexamers. The immunoSEQ multiplex PCR assay, which covers 54 Vbeta and 13 Jbeta segments, was used to amplify TCR beta CDR3 regions. Bias from PCR amplification was corrected by using a synthetic template baseline for primer optimization and for computational correction. From the authors' description of their analysis: Reads were assigned to V, D and J genes according to IMGT and analyzed in immunoSEQ Analyzer, with only productive sequences retained. Clonality was calculated as one minus the Shannon entropy normalized by log2 of the number of productive unique sequences. Public and private clones were assessed among the 100 most prevalent clones of each patient and control. Clones were defined as Susac-specific if absent from the healthy and MS cohorts, from approximately 1,100 published viral clones and from other ImmuneACCESS disease sequences. Starting from the raw public reads, TCRdb applied fastp trimming at Q25, assembled clones with MiXCR and retained in-frame beta chains. Each CDR3 protein gets just one entry, which takes the most common genes and DNA from the rows behind it. Here the V and J calls rest on TCRdb's processing, not on the authors' analysis. The sample data list 160,000 or so distinct CDR3 sequences, and over 85% of these were observed just once. The ten largest clonotypes hold just over 0.13% of the sample.

The CDR3 spans 15 residues, from the cysteine through the phenylalanine. The CDR3 DNA has 45 bases and is translated from base 1. The germline V gene specifies SGDLS as CDR1 and YYNGEE as CDR2. V and J are truncated by 2 bases and 1 base respectively, leaving an intervening sequence of 11 bases. The receptor comes from a human donor in good health. Rearrangement joined TRBV9 to TRBJ2-3, with TRBD1 perhaps the D gene, on 6 matching bases. Sequenced sample: CD4+ T cells from PBMCs. The DNA sequence follows: TGTGCCAGCAGCGTCGAACAGGGACGCACAGATACGCAGTATTTT. Translated, it reads CASSVEQGRTDTQYF.